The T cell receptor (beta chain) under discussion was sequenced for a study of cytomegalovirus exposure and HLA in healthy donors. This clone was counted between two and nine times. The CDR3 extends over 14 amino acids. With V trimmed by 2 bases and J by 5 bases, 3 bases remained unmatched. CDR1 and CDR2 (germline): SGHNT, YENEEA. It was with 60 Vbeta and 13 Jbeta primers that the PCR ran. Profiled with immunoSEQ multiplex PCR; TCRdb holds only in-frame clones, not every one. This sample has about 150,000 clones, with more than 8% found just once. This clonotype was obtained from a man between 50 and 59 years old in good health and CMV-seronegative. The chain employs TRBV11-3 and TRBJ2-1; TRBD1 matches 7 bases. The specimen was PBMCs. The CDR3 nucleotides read TGTGCCAGCAGCTTACGCGACAGGGACAATGAGCAGTTCTTC. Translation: CASSLRDRDNEQFF.